The rows below give T cell receptor beta chains drawn from one sample of a study of shared clonotypes between healthy human individuals. The data were produced by immunoSEQ multiplex PCR, yet TCRdb's version contains in-frame clones alone and is incomplete. This sample has hundreds of thousands of clones, with about 80% found just once. Sequenced sample: memory CD4+ T cells sorted from blood. These receptors originate from a woman in her 30s in good health. CDR3s include the opening cysteine and the closing phenylalanine or tryptophan. A D gene is named only where the DNA matches it firmly. Size tells how often a clone was seen (once, few, many) or the class of an expanded clone, and some rows leave it out.

j_call clone_size v_call d_call cdr3_aa cdr3_nt
TRBJ2-6 - TRBV19 TRBD1 CASSIGQGSGANVLTF TGTGCCAGTAGTATCGGACAGGGGTCTGGGGCCAACGTCCTGACTTTC
TRBJ2-7 - TRBV2 - CASRPTGVNYEQYF TGTGCCAGCAGGCCCACTGGGGTTAACTACGAGCAGTACTTC
TRBJ1-5 once TRBV7-4 - CASSLTPRVEESPSNQPQHF TGTGCCAGCAGCTTAACCCCCAGGGTGGAGGAAAGCCCTAGCAATCAGCCCCAGCATTTT
TRBJ1-5 - TRBV18 - CASSRGEHQPQHF TGTGCCAGCTCACGAGGGGAACATCAGCCCCAGCATTTT
TRBJ2-2 - TRBV11-2 - CASSPLKLAAAGELFF TGTGCCAGCAGCCCCTTAAAATTAGCCGCAGCCGGGGAGCTGTTTTTT
TRBJ2-4 - TRBV6-6 - CASSYSARAGGIQYF TGTGCCAGCAGTTACTCGGCGAGGGCCGGGGGCATTCAGTACTTC
TRBJ2-7 - TRBV19 TRBD1 CASSRLQGTGYEQYF TGTGCCAGTAGTCGCTTACAGGGGACGGGCTACGAGCAGTACTTC
TRBJ2-4 once TRBV7-8 TRBD2 CASSLDTGGGRIQYF TGTGCCAGCAGCTTAGACACGGGAGGAGGGCGCATTCAGTACTTC
TRBJ1-1 - TRBV28 - CASSSLGISNTEAFF TGTGCCAGCAGTTCATTAGGGATTTCAAACACTGAAGCTTTCTTT
TRBJ2-5 once TRBV4-2 TRBD2 CASSPGLAGGLRETQYF TGTGCCAGCAGCCCGGGACTAGCGGGAGGTTTGAGGGAGACCCAGTACTTC
TRBJ2-1 - TRBV5-1 - CASSLASGSYNEQFF TGCGCCAGCAGCTTGGCGAGCGGATCCTACAATGAGCAGTTCTTC
TRBJ1-1 - TRBV7-9 - CASSLVGARRAFF TGTGCCAGCAGCTTGGTAGGGGCCCGGCGGGCTTTCTTT
TRBJ2-7 - TRBV5-1 - CASSAGQPSDEQYF TGCGCCAGCAGCGCGGGACAGCCCAGCGACGAGCAGTACTTC
TRBJ1-2 - TRBV19 - CASSENRVSGYTF TGTGCCAGTAGTGAAAACAGGGTTAGTGGCTACACCTTC
TRBJ1-5 - TRBV7-2 TRBD1 CASSPGTGVFQPQHF TGTGCCAGCAGCCCCGGGACAGGGGTTTTTCAGCCCCAGCATTTT
TRBJ2-7 - TRBV9 - CASSVGGSSYEQYF TGTGCCAGCAGCGTAGGGGGGAGCTCCTACGAGCAGTACTTC
TRBJ2-4 - TRBV5-4 TRBD2 CASSSGLAGVENIQYF TGTGCCAGCAGCTCGGGACTAGCGGGAGTCGAGAACATTCAGTACTTC
TRBJ1-4 - TRBV5-1 - CASSRDTSNEKLFF TGCGCCAGCAGCCGGGACACGTCAAATGAAAAACTGTTTTTT
TRBJ2-7 - TRBV7-9 - CASSQGTNYEQYF TGTGCCAGCAGCCAGGGGACGAACTACGAGCAGTACTTC
TRBJ2-5 - TRBV9 - CASQGQGQETQYF TGTGCCAGCCAGGGGCAGGGGCAAGAGACCCAGTACTTC
TRBJ1-4 once TRBV28 - CASSLVGPSTNEKLFF TGTGCCAGCAGTTTGGTCGGACCTTCAACTAATGAAAAACTGTTTTTT
TRBJ2-7 - TRBV10-1 TRBD2 CASSESRTSGRVEQYF TGCGCCAGCAGTGAGTCGAGAACTAGCGGGAGGGTTGAGCAGTACTTC
TRBJ2-3 once TRBV4-2 TRBD2 CASSVRSGVSGREIPDTQYF TGTGCCAGCAGCGTAAGATCCGGGGTTAGCGGGAGGGAAATCCCAGATACGCAGTATTTT
TRBJ2-2 - TRBV7-9 - CASSQEGGLMGELFF TGTGCCAGCAGCCAAGAAGGTGGCTTGATGGGGGAGCTGTTTTTT
TRBJ2-5 - TRBV9 - CASSVGGPLQETQYF TGTGCCAGCAGCGTAGGGGGTCCCCTACAAGAGACCCAGTACTTC
TRBJ2-2 - TRBV9 - CASSTGDPNTGELFF TGTGCCAGCAGCACAGGAGACCCGAACACCGGGGAGCTGTTTTTT
TRBJ1-2 - TRBV6-1 - CASRLAGVGGYTF TGTGCCAGCAGACTCGCAGGGGTAGGAGGCTACACCTTC
TRBJ1-1 few TRBV30 - CAWTLDEFTEAFF TGTGCCTGGACGCTGGATGAATTTACTGAAGCTTTCTTT
TRBJ2-7 - TRBV11-2 TRBD2 CASSASSGRVYEQYF TGTGCCAGCAGCGCGTCTAGCGGACGGGTTTACGAGCAGTACTTC
TRBJ2-7 - TRBV5-1 - CASSLEPADYEQYF TGCGCCAGCAGCTTGGAACCGGCGGATTACGAGCAGTACTTC
TRBJ2-1 - TRBV7-9 - CASSLGLLSYNEQFF TGTGCCAGCAGCTTAGGACTACTATCCTACAATGAGCAGTTCTTC
TRBJ2-1 - TRBV5-1 TRBD2 CASSLSSGAYNEQFF TGCGCCAGCAGCTTGTCGAGCGGGGCCTACAATGAGCAGTTCTTC
TRBJ2-2 - TRBV28 - CATHGGEEAGELFF TGTGCCACCCATGGAGGGGAAGAGGCCGGGGAGCTGTTTTTT
TRBJ2-7 once TRBV6-6 TRBD1 CASSYSGQSSYEQYF TGTGCCAGCAGTTACTCGGGACAGAGCTCCTACGAGCAGTACTTC
TRBJ1-4 once TRBV11-2 - CASTWTGVNEKLFF TGTGCCAGCACCTGGACTGGGGTTAATGAAAAACTGTTTTTT
TRBJ2-3 many TRBV19 - CASSPLRTDTQYF TGTGCCAGTAGCCCACTACGCACAGATACGCAGTATTTT
TRBJ2-3 once TRBV2 - CASSVDWVPLGDTQYF TGTGCCAGCAGTGTAGACTGGGTCCCCCTAGGAGATACGCAGTATTTT
TRBJ1-5 - TRBV19 - CASSIGQKATQHF TGTGCCAGTAGTATAGGACAAAAGGCCACCCAGCATTTT
TRBJ2-7 - TRBV11-2 TRBD2 CASSFEGGIETYEQYF TGTGCCAGCAGCTTCGAGGGAGGGATTGAGACCTACGAGCAGTACTTC
TRBJ2-5 - TRBV7-9 - CASSLLSSRETQYF TGTGCCAGCAGCTTACTGTCTAGCCGAGAGACCCAGTACTTC
TRBJ2-7 few TRBV5-1 TRBD1 CASSFRTGSYEQYF TGCGCCAGCAGCTTTCGGACAGGGTCCTACGAGCAGTACTTC
TRBJ2-1 - TRBV10-1 - CASSPGTAAGEQFF TGCGCCAGCAGTCCTGGGACCGCGGCGGGTGAGCAGTTCTTC
TRBJ2-3 - TRBV14 TRBD2 CASSFGRWADTQYF TGTGCCAGCAGCTTCGGGAGGTGGGCAGATACGCAGTATTTT
TRBJ1-5 once TRBV19 TRBD1 CASSGGQGGNQPQHF TGTGCCAGTAGCGGCGGACAGGGGGGCAATCAGCCCCAGCATTTT
TRBJ1-4 - TRBV27 - CASSQTGSLASTNEKLFF TGTGCCAGCAGCCAAACAGGCAGCCTAGCCTCAACTAATGAAAAACTGTTTTTT
TRBJ1-2 - TRBV15 TRBD1 CATSRDHRGYGYTF TGTGCCACCAGCAGAGACCACAGGGGCTATGGCTACACCTTC
TRBJ2-3 - TRBV29-1 - CRSRELVTDTQYF TGCAGGTCGAGGGAGCTGGTCACAGATACGCAGTATTTT
TRBJ2-3 - TRBV10-3 - CAISEQGSTDTQYF TGTGCCATCAGTGAGCAGGGTAGCACAGATACGCAGTATTTT
TRBJ2-7 - TRBV6-6 - CASSYREASYEQYF TGTGCCAGCAGTTACAGAGAGGCTTCCTACGAGCAGTACTTC
TRBJ2-1 - TRBV27 TRBD2 CASSLSSSGSYNEQFF TGTGCCAGCAGTTTATCGTCTAGCGGCTCCTACAATGAGCAGTTCTTC
TRBJ2-6 many TRBV6-4 TRBD2 CASSDSSGSGANVLTF TGTGCCAGCAGTGACTCTAGCGGGTCTGGGGCCAACGTCCTGACTTTC
TRBJ2-5 - TRBV5-4 TRBD2 CASSFEQTSIQETQYF TGTGCCAGCAGCTTCGAGCAGACTAGCATTCAAGAGACCCAGTACTTC
TRBJ2-3 - TRBV19 TRBD2 CASHSGDTDTQYF TGTGCCAGCCATAGCGGGGACACAGATACGCAGTATTTT
TRBJ2-7 few TRBV7-2 - CASRKQGASYEQYF TGTGCCAGCAGGAAACAGGGAGCCTCCTACGAGCAGTACTTC
TRBJ2-7 - TRBV10-3 TRBD2 CAITVQREGRDEQYF TGTGCCATCACGGTCCAGCGGGAGGGCCGGGACGAGCAGTACTTC
TRBJ1-1 few TRBV2 - CASRGTSGGNTEAFF TGTGCCAGCAGGGGGACCTCCGGCGGGAACACTGAAGCTTTCTTT
TRBJ2-1 - TRBV11-3 TRBD2 CASSDSGRRRGNEQFF TGTGCCAGCAGTGATAGCGGGAGAAGAAGAGGCAATGAGCAGTTCTTC
TRBJ1-1 - TRBV30 - CAWNGLNTEAFF TGTGCCTGGAACGGGCTGAACACTGAAGCTTTCTTT
TRBJ2-1 - TRBV19 TRBD2 CASSSIAGGPNEQFF TGTGCCAGTAGTTCCATAGCGGGAGGGCCCAATGAGCAGTTCTTC